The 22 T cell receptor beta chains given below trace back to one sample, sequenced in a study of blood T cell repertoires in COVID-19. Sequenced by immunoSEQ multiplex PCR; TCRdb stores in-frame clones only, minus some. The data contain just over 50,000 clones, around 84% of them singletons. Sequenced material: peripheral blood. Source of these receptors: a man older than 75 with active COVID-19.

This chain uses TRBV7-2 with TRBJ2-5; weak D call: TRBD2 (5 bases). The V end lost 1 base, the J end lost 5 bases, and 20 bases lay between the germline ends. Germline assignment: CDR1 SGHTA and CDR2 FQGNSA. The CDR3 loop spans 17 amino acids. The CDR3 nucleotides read TGTGCCAGCAGCTTAGTTCTCGCGAGTAGCGCCCAGGAGACCCAGTACTTC. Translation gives CASSLVLASSAQETQYF.

This chain's CDR3 is CASSSGGRNTEAFF. The CDR3 nucleotides are TGTGCCAGCTCGTCGGGGGGCAGGAACACTGAAGCTTTCTTT. The rearrangement links TRBV18 to TRBJ1-1, with a possible D match to TRBD1 (6 bases). Germline lookup yields CDR1 KGHSH and CDR2 LQKENI. The CDR3 sequence is 14 residues long. V was clipped by 6 bases and J by 1 base, with 12 bases between them. Full variable domain (remainder filled in from reference TRBV18 and TRBJ1-1): NAGVMQNPRHLVRRRGQEARLRCSPMKGHSHVYWYRQLPEEGLKFMVYLQKENIIDESGMPKERFSAEFPKEGPSILRIQQVVRGDSAAYFCASSSGGRNTEAFFGQGTRLTVV.

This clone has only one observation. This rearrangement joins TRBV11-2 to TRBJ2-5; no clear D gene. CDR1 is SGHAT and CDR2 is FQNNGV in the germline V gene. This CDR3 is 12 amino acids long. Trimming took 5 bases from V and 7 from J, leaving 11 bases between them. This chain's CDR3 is CASSRRGLTQYF. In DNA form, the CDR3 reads TGTGCCAGCAGCCGGCGAGGTTTGACCCAGTACTTC.

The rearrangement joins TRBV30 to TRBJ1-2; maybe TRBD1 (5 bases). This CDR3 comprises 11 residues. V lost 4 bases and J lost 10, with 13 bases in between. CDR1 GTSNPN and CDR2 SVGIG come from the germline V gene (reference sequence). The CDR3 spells CAWMRIRDYTF. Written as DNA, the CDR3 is TGTGCCTGGATGAGGATCAGGGACTACACCTTC.

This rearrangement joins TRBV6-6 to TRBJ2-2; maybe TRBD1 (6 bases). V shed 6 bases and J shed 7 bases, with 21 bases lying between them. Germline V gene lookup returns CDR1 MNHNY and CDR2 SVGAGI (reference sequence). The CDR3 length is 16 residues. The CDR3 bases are TGTGCCAGCAGCCAGACTCTACAGGGATCTAACGGGGAGCTGTTTTTT. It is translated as CASSQTLQGSNGELFF.

CDR3 amino acids: CASSLFRATGAYEQYF. The CDR3 DNA follows: TGTGCCAGCAGTTTATTCCGGGCCACGGGGGCCTACGAGCAGTACTTC. The rearrangement links TRBV27 to TRBJ2-7; D is perhaps TRBD2 (6 bases). Germline V gene lookup returns CDR1 MNHEY and CDR2 SMNVEV (reference sequence). Trimming removed 1 base from V and 2 bases from J, with 15 bases in between. There are 16 residues in the CDR3.

CDR3 in amino acids: CASSEDRGRRLNQPQHF. The DNA of the CDR3 is TGCGCCAGCAGTGAGGACAGGGGCCGTAGACTCAATCAGCCCCAGCATTTT. The V call is TRBV10-1, the J call TRBJ1-5; 8 bases are a match to TRBD1. The CDR3 is made up of 17 amino acids. V lost 2 bases to trimming and J lost 3 bases; unmatched junction nucleotides: 9. Germline CDR1 WNHNN, CDR2 SYGVQD (reference sequence).

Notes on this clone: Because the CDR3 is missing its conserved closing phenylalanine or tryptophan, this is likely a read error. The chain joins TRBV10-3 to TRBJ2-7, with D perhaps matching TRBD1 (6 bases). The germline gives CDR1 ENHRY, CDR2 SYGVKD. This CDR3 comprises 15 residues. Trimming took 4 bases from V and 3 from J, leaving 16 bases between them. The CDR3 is CAISGSSGQNYEQYS. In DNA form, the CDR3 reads TGTGCCATCAGTGGGTCCTCGGGACAAAACTACGAGCAGTACTCC.

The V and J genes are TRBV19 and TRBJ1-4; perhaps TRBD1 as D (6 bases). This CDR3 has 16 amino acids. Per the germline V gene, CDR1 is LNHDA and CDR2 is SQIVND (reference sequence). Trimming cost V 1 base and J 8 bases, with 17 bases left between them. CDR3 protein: CASSIGLQGLMEKLFF. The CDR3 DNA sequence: TGTGCCAGTAGTATAGGCCTACAGGGTTTGATGGAAAAACTGTTTTTT.

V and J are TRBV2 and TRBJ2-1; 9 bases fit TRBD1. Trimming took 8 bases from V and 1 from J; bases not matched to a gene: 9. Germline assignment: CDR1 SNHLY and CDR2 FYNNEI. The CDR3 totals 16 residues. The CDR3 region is CASGEEQGASYNEQFF. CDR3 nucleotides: TGTGCCAGCGGAGAGGAACAGGGGGCGTCCTACAATGAGCAGTTCTTC. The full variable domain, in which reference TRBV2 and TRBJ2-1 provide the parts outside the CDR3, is EPEVTQTPSHQVTQMGQEVILRCVPISNHLYFYWYRQILGQKVEFLVSFYNNEISEKSEIFDDQFSVERPDGSNFTLKIRSTKLEDSAMYFCASGEEQGASYNEQFFGPGTRLTVL.

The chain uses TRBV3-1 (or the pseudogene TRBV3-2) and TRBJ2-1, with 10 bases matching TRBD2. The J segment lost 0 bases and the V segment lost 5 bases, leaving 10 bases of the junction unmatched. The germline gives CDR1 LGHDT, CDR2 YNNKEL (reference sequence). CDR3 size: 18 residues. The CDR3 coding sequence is TGTGCCAGCAGCGGACTAGCGGCCGGGTCTAGCTCCTACAATGAGCAGTTCTTC. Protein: CASSGLAAGSSSYNEQFF.

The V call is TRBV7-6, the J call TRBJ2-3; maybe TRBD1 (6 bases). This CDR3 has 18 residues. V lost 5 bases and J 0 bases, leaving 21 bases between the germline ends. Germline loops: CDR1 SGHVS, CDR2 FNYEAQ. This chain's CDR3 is CASSARERTVHSTDTQYF. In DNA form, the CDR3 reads TGTGCCAGCAGCGCCCGCGAAAGGACAGTTCATAGCACAGATACGCAGTATTTT.

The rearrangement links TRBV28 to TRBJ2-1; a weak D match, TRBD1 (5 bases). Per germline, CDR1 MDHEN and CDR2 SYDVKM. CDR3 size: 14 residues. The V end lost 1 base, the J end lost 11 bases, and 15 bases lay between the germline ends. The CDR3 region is CASSLSDGRGKQFF. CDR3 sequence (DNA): TGTGCCAGCAGTTTATCCGACGGAAGGGGTAAGCAGTTCTTC.

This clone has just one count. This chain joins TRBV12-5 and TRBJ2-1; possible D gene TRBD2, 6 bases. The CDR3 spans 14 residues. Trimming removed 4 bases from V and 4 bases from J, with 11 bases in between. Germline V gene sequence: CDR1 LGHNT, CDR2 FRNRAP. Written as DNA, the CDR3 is TGTGCTAGTGGTTGGGTCCTAGCGTACAATGAGCAGTTCTTC. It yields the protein CASGWVLAYNEQFF.

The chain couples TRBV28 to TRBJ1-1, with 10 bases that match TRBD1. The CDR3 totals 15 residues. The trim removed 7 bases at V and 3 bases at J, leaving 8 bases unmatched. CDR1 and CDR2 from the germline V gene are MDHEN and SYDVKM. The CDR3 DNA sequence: TGTGCCAGCACAACGACCGGGACAGGGGACACTGAAGCTTTCTTT. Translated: CASTTTGTGDTEAFF.

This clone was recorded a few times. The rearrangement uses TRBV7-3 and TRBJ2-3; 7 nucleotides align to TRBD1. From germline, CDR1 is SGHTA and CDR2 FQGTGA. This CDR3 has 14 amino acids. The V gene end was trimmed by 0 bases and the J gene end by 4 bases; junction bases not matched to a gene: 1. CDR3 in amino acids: CASSLTGGPDTQYF. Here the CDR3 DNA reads TGTGCCAGCAGCTTAACAGGGGGCCCAGATACGCAGTATTTT. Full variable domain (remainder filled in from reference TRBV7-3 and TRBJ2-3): GAGVSQTPSNKVTEKGKYVELRCDPISGHTALYWYRQSLGQGPEFLIYFQGTGAADDSGLPNDRFFAVRPEGSVSTLKIQRTERGDSAVYLCASSLTGGPDTQYFGPGTRLTVL.

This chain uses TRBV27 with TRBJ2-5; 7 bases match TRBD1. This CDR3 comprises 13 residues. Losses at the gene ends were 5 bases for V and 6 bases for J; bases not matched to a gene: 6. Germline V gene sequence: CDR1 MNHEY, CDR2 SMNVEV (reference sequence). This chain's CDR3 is CASSADREQTQYF. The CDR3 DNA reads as TGTGCCAGCAGTGCAGACAGGGAGCAGACCCAGTACTTC.

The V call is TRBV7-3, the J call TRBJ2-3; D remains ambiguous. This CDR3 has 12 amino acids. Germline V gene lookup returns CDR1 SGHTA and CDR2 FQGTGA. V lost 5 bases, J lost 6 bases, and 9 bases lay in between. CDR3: CASSTNEDTQYF. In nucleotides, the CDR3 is TGTGCCAGCAGCACCAACGAGGATACGCAGTATTTT.

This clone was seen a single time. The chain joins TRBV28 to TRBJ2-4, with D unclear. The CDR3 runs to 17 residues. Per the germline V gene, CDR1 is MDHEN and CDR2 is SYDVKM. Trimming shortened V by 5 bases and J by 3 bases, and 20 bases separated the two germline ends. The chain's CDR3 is CASSTPAENLDKNIQYF. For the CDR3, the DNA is TGTGCCAGCAGTACACCCGCGGAAAACTTGGACAAAAACATTCAGTACTTC.

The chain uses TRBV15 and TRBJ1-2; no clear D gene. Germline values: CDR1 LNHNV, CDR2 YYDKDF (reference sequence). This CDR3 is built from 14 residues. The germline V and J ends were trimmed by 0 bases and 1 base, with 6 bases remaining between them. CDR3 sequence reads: CATSRDWSNYGYTF. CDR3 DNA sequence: TGTGCCACCAGCAGAGATTGGAGTAACTATGGCTACACCTTC.

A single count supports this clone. The CDR3 spells CASSFAMTVGVLTF. DNA of the CDR3: TGTGCCAGCAGCTTTGCGATGACAGTAGGCGTCCTGACTTTC. The genes are TRBV7-8 and TRBJ2-6; the D gene is possibly TRBD1 (5 bases). This CDR3 region has 14 residues. V gave up 3 bases and J gave up 12 bases, with 15 bases separating them. CDR1 is SGHVS and CDR2 is FQNEAQ in the germline V gene.

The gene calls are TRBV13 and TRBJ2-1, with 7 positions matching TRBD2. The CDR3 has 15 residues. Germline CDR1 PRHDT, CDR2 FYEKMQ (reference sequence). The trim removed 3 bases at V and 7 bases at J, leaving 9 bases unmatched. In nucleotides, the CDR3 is TGTGCCAGCAGCTTGGGGGGAGGGCCGGGGAATGAGCAGTTCTTC. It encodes CASSLGGGPGNEQFF.